The source of this T cell receptor (beta chain) is a study of tumor-infiltrating lymphocytes in primary liver carcinoma. At the level of the study: Tumor stage was T1-T3 N0M0, and tumor size was roughly 4.2 to 11 cm across.

Germline-derived CDR1 and CDR2 are DFQATT and SNEGSKA (reference sequence). The CDR3 is 15 amino acids. Losses at the gene ends were 1 base for V and 3 bases for J; bases not matched to a gene: 3. Making TCR beta cDNA involved around 510 ng total RNA and a constant-region primer. For TCR beta, libraries were produced by three nested multiplex PCR rounds using slightly modified ARM-PCR. TRBV1-TRBV30 forward and Cbeta reverse primers drove the first two roughly 10-cycle rounds. TCRdb processed the multiplex PCR reads anew with MiXCR; each CDR3 protein has one entry. The table shows tens of thousands of distinct CDR3 sequences, with less than 85% occurring only once. Starting material for RNA and DNA co-extraction consisted of about 19-32 mg of unsorted bulk tissue.

Sequenced sample: liver tumor tissue from sampling region 2. Specified subset: tumor region T2, inferior pole. The rearrangement uses TRBV20-1 and TRBJ2-1; the match to TRBD2 covers 10 bases. The sequence was collected from a man between 35 and 55 years old with primary liver carcinoma and hepatitis B virus infection. CDR3 DNA: TGCAGTGCTAGAGGGGGACTAGCGTTCTACAATGAGCAGTTCTTC. Translated, it gives CSARGGLAFYNEQFF.